This T cell receptor (beta chain) was captured by sequencing in a study of T cells in Graves' hyperthyroidism and ophthalmopathy. Study-level findings and limits: Appearing also in blood were most of the thyroid clonotypes expanded above 0.001.

Amplified TCR beta CDR3 regions came from RNA transcripts. HTBI primers drove first-round RT-PCR of the TCR CDR3. TCRdb ran MiXCR on the multiplex PCR reads and lists one entry per CDR3 protein. The sample contains about 660,000 distinct CDR3 sequences, nearly 45% of which appear only once. Germline-derived CDR1 and CDR2 are SEHNR and FQNEAQ (reference sequence). V was pared by 2 bases and J by 1 base, with 11 bases between. The CDR3 has 15 amino acids. Concerning this clonotype: The antigen is not known.

The sequence was obtained from an adult man with Graves' disease, either hyperthyroidism or ophthalmopathy (not recorded which). The chain links TRBV7-9 to TRBJ1-1; D unresolved. Sequencing was carried out using peripheral blood or thyroid tissue (not recorded which). This CDR3 is CASSLMGYGNTEAFF. DNA for the CDR3: TGTGCCAGCAGCTTAATGGGGTACGGGAACACTGAAGCTTTCTTT.